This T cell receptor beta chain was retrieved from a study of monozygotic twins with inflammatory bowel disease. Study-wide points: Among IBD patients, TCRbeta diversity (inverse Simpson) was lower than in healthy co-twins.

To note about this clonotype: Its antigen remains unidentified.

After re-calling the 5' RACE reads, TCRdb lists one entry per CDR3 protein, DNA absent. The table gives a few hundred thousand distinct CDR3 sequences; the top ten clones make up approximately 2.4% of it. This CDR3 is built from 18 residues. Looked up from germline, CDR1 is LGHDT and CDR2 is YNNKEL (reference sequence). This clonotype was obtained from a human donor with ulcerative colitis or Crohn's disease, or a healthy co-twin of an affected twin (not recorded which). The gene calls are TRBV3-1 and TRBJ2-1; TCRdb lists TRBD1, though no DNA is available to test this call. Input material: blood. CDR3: CASSQTGGGLRLYNEQFF.